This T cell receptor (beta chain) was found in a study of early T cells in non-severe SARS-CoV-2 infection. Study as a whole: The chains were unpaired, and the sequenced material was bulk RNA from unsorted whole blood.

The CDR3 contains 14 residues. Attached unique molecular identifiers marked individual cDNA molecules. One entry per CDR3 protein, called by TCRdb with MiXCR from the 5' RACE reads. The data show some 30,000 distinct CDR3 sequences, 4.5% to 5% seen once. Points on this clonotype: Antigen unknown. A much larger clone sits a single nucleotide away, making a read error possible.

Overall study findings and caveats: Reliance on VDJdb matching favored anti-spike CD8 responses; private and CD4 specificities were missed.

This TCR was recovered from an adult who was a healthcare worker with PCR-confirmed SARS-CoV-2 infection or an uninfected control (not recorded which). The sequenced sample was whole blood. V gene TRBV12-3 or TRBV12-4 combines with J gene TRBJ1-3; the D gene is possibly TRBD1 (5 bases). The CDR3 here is CATGHEVSENTIYF. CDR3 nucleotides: TGTGCCACCGGACACGAGGTCTCTGAAAACACCATATATTTT.